These 28 T cell receptor beta chains were sequenced from one sample in a study of identifying expanded T cells in peripheral blood. Some clones are missing from TCRdb's copy, which holds only in-frame ones; the method was immunoSEQ multiplex PCR. The sample has approximately 63,000 clones, over 75% seen once. The sample comprised blood. The receptors were sampled from a person aged 18 to 70 in good health.

The V and J genes are TRBV7-7 and TRBJ2-5; D gene uncertain. CDR3 length: 13 residues. CDR1 SSHAT and CDR2 FNYEAQ come from the germline V gene (reference sequence). V was pared by 4 bases and J by 4 bases, with 10 bases between. The CDR3 loop reads CASSSGVVETQYF. CDR3 in DNA: TGTGCCAGCAGCTCCGGCGTGGTAGAGACCCAGTACTTC. Full variable domain (rest looked up from reference TRBV7-7 and TRBJ2-5): GAGVSQSPRYKVTKRGQDVTLRCDPISSHATLYWYQQALGQGPEFLTYFNYEAQPDKSGLPSDRFSAERPEGSISTLTIQRTEQRDSAMYRCASSSGVVETQYFGPGTRLLVL.

Points on this clone: A read error may produce the germline difference seen at one junction end. The rearrangement joins TRBV7-2 to TRBJ2-7; no firm D call. The CDR3 has 15 residues. Germline assignment: CDR1 SGHTA and CDR2 FQGNSA. Here the CDR3 DNA reads TGTGCCAGCAGCTTATCTCTAGGGATCTCCTACGAGCAGTACTTT. Its protein product is CASSLSLGISYEQYF.

The J gene is TRBJ2-3, the V gene TRBV6-4; D remains ambiguous. Trimming stripped 0 bases from V and 6 bases from J, with 13 bases between. The CDR3 is 15 amino acids. Germline values: CDR1 MRHNA, CDR2 SNTAGT. CDR3 amino acids: CASSDSSGQKDTQYF. CDR3 DNA sequence: TGTGCCAGCAGTGACTCGAGTGGCCAGAAGGATACGCAGTATTTT.

This clone was found once. V is TRBV9 and J is TRBJ1-6; D is uncertain. This CDR3 has 14 residues. Trimming shortened V by 0 bases and J by 4 bases, and 5 bases separated the two germline ends. Germline values: CDR1 SGDLS, CDR2 YYNGEE. CDR3 protein: CASSVDQYNSPLHF. For the CDR3, the DNA is TGTGCCAGCAGCGTAGACCAGTATAATTCACCCCTCCACTTT.

This clone was recorded a few times. The chain joins TRBV19 to TRBJ1-5; no definite D call. CDR1 is LNHDA, CDR2 SQIVND, per germline (reference sequence). V was trimmed by 0 bases and J by 7 bases, leaving 13 bases between them. The CDR3 spans 15 residues. This chain's CDR3 is CASSIDLGPGQPQHF. The CDR3 DNA reads as TGTGCCAGTAGTATAGACCTCGGGCCGGGGCAGCCCCAGCATTTT.

The V gene is TRBV27, the J gene TRBJ1-5, with 7 bases aligning to TRBD1. The CDR3 loop spans 16 amino acids. Germline V lookup: CDR1 MNHEY, CDR2 SMNVEV (reference sequence). Trimming removed 5 bases from V and 0 bases from J; junction bases left unmatched: 7. The CDR3 loop reads CASSPGTDYSNQPQHF. For the CDR3, the DNA is TGTGCCAGCAGTCCAGGGACAGACTATAGCAATCAGCCCCAGCATTTT.

This chain joins TRBV5-4 and TRBJ1-2, with TRBD1 matching 8 bases. Per germline, CDR1 SGHNT and CDR2 YYREEE (reference sequence). The ends lost 3 bases at V and 4 bases at J; junction bases unmatched: 8. This CDR3 has 15 amino acids. CDR3 residues: CASSSGQTGVYGYTF. CDR3 DNA: TGTGCCAGCAGCTCGGGTCAGACAGGGGTCTATGGCTACACCTTC.

This chain links TRBV28 with TRBJ1-2, with 9 bases aligning to TRBD1. V was pared by 6 bases and J by 2 bases, with 4 bases of the junction left unmatched. Germline assignment: CDR1 MDHEN and CDR2 SYDVKM. The CDR3 is 14 amino acids. CDR3 bases: TGTGCCAGCAGGACCGACAGGGGGAACTATGGCTACACCTTC. Translated, it gives CASRTDRGNYGYTF.

The chain carries TRBV7-3 and TRBJ1-3, with 8 nucleotides matching TRBD1. The CDR3 extends over 16 amino acids. Germline loops: CDR1 SGHTA, CDR2 FQGTGA. Trimming removed 5 bases from V and 4 bases from J; junction bases left unmatched: 10. The CDR3 nucleotides read TGTGCCAGCAGCGCCGGGACAGGACAGAGAGGAAACACCATATATTTT. Translating it yields CASSAGTGQRGNTIYF.

This chain uses TRBV9 with TRBJ2-7; D is possibly TRBD1 (6 bases). The V end was cut by 0 bases, the J end by 5 bases, with 12 bases between. The germline V gene encodes CDR1 SGDLS and CDR2 YYNGEE. The CDR3 covers 14 residues. The CDR3 coding sequence is TGTGCCAGCAGCGTAGAGTCAGGGGACCACGAGCAGTACTTC. Translating gives CASSVESGDHEQYF.

The J gene is TRBJ1-2, the V gene TRBV28, with 7 bases fitting TRBD1. CDR3 length equals 16 residues. From germline, CDR1 is MDHEN and CDR2 SYDVKM. V was clipped by 6 bases and J by 5 bases; unmatched bases: 15. The CDR3 nucleotides read TGTGCCAGCAGATCGACTTGGGACAGCTTATCATATGGCTACACCTTC. Its translation is CASRSTWDSLSYGYTF.

This chain connects TRBV27 to TRBJ2-5; D is uncertain. Germline values: CDR1 MNHEY, CDR2 SMNVEV (reference sequence). Between the trimmed V and J ends, which lost 5 bases and 2 bases, there was a span of 12 bases. There are 14 residues in the CDR3. The CDR3 spells CASSPFQAQETQYF. In DNA form, the CDR3 reads TGTGCCAGCAGTCCATTCCAGGCGCAAGAGACCCAGTACTTC.

The CDR3 DNA follows: TGCGCCAGCAGCTTGGGAGTGGGCGAGCAGTACTTC. Its translation: CASSLGVGEQYF. This chain uses TRBV5-1 with TRBJ2-7, with unresolved D. The CDR3 loop spans 12 amino acids. Germline V gives CDR1 SGHRS, CDR2 YFSETQ. V lost 0 bases and J lost 6, with 7 bases in between. Full variable domain (outside the CDR3, taken from reference TRBV5-1 and TRBJ2-7): KAGVTQTPRYLIKTRGQQVTLSCSPISGHRSVSWYQQTPGQGLQFLFEYFSETQRNKGNFPGRFSGRQFSNSRSEMNVSTLELGDSALYLCASSLGVGEQYFGPGTRLTVT.

The chain links TRBV7-9 to TRBJ1-2; D call uncertain. V lost 4 bases to trimming and J lost 1 base, with 19 bases between them. The CDR3 is 17 amino acids. CDR1 SEHNR and CDR2 FQNEAQ come from the germline V gene (reference sequence). This CDR3 is CASSSPGRTSDNYGYTF. The CDR3 DNA reads TGTGCCAGCAGCTCGCCTGGACGTACATCCGATAACTATGGCTACACCTTC. The full variable domain, completed using reference TRBV7-9 and TRBJ1-2, is DTGVSQNPRHKITKRGQNVTFRCDPISEHNRLYWYRQTLGQGPEFLTYFQNEAQLEKSRLLSDRFSAERPKGSFSTLEIQRTEQGDSAMYLCASSSPGRTSDNYGYTFGSGTRLTVV.

The chain's CDR3 is CASSLTGNTEAFF. CDR3 DNA: TGCGCCAGCAGCCTGACAGGGAACACTGAAGCTTTCTTT. This chain connects TRBV5-1 to TRBJ1-1; tentatively, D is TRBD1 (6 bases). Between the trimmed V and J ends, which lost 4 bases and 1 base, there was a span of 8 bases. The CDR3 is 13 residues long. Germline-derived CDR1 and CDR2 are SGHRS and YFSETQ.

This chain links TRBV18 with TRBJ1-3, with D perhaps TRBD1 (6 bases). V lost 3 bases and J lost 0, with 9 bases in between. The CDR3 has 15 residues. Germline CDR1 KGHSH, CDR2 LQKENI. CDR3 sequence: CASSPLTGSGNTIYF. The CDR3 DNA sequence: TGTGCCAGCTCACCTCTGACAGGCTCTGGAAACACCATATATTTT.

The chain links TRBV18 to TRBJ2-7, with D hard to call. The V gene lost 0 bases and the J gene lost 3 bases, with 0 bases spanning the gap. CDR3 length equals 11 residues. The V gene's germline CDR1 is KGHSH and CDR2 LQKENI. The CDR3 bases are TGTGCCAGCTCACCACCCTACGAGCAGTACTTC. It yields the protein CASSPPYEQYF.

This rearrangement joins TRBV11-2 to TRBJ1-1; a possible D gene is TRBD1 (6 bases). The ends were cut back, 7 bases at V and 2 bases at J, with 11 bases in the middle. CDR1 is SGHAT, CDR2 FQNNGV, per germline. The CDR3 is made up of 13 amino acids. This CDR3 is CASTVTGNTEAFF. The CDR3 nucleotides are TGTGCCAGCACCGTGACAGGCAACACTGAAGCTTTCTTT.

V gene TRBV19 combines with J gene TRBJ2-2; 10 bases align to TRBD2. The CDR3 contains 14 residues. V lost 9 bases to trimming and J lost 1 base; unmatched junction nucleotides: 2. Per the germline V gene, CDR1 is LNHDA and CDR2 is SQIVND (reference sequence). This chain's CDR3 is CASRTSGNTGELFF. The CDR3 DNA sequence: TGTGCCAGCCGGACTAGCGGGAACACCGGGGAGCTGTTTTTT.

This clone was picked up a small number of times. The J gene is TRBJ1-2, the V gene TRBV28; D is unresolved. The V gene lost 3 bases and the J gene lost 2 bases, with 7 bases spanning the gap. Germline V CDR1 and CDR2: MDHEN, SYDVKM. CDR3 length: 13 residues. CDR3 loop: CASSLQLNYGYTF. CDR3 nucleotide sequence: TGTGCCAGCAGTTTGCAGCTAAACTATGGCTACACCTTC.

This clone came up once. The chain links TRBV4-2 to TRBJ2-1; the match to TRBD2 covers 10 bases. The CDR3 loop spans 15 amino acids. Germline V gene data show CDR1 as LGHNA and CDR2 as YNFKEQ. V shed 8 bases, J shed 9 bases, and the junction held 13 bases outside the gene matches. CDR3 coding DNA: TGTGCCAGCTGTCAAAGCGGGGGGGCACACGCTGAGCAGTTCTTC. Its translation: CASCQSGGAHAEQFF.

The V call is TRBV14, the J call TRBJ1-6; D not resolved. Germline lookup yields CDR1 SGHDN and CDR2 FVKESK. This CDR3 is built from 12 residues. Trimming shortened V by 4 bases and J by 6 bases, and 4 bases separated the two germline ends. For the CDR3, the DNA is TGTGCCAGCAGCCGGCCTAATTCACCCCTCCACTTT. Protein product: CASSRPNSPLHF.

This clone was counted between two and nine times. The junction and the germline gene differ at one end; a read error may be behind it. The genes are TRBV29-1 and TRBJ2-1; 7 bases align to TRBD2. The CDR3 sequence is 11 residues long. Germline V gene data show CDR1 as SQVTM and CDR2 as ANQGSEA. CDR3 nucleotide sequence: TGTGGGCTAGCGGAATACAATGAGCAGTTCTTC. Amino acids: CGLAEYNEQFF.

This chain uses TRBV5-1 with TRBJ1-1, with D tentatively TRBD1 (5 bases). Germline-derived CDR1 and CDR2 are SGHRS and YFSETQ. This CDR3 is built from 17 residues. V gave up 4 bases and J gave up 1 base, with 20 bases separating them. CDR3 coding DNA: TGCGCCAGCAGCCCGGACATCCTCGGCGTGGGGAACACTGAAGCTTTCTTT. Translating gives CASSPDILGVGNTEAFF.

The rearrangement uses TRBV5-1 and TRBJ2-3; 13 nucleotides match TRBD2. The CDR3 runs to 20 residues. V lost 2 bases, J lost 0 bases, and 12 bases stayed unmatched. Germline-derived CDR1 and CDR2 are SGHRS and YFSETQ. This CDR3 is CASSFLLGTSGTPSTDTQYF. The CDR3 region has the DNA TGCGCCAGCAGCTTCTTGCTTGGGACTAGCGGGACCCCTAGCACAGATACGCAGTATTTT.

The chain links TRBV14 to TRBJ2-6; D unresolved. Germline V gene data show CDR1 as SGHDN and CDR2 as FVKESK. The V end was cut by 1 base, the J end by 7 bases, with 5 bases between. This CDR3 contains 13 residues. The CDR3 is CASSQVGANVLTF. CDR3 sequence (DNA): TGTGCCAGCAGCCAAGTTGGAGCCAACGTCCTGACTTTC.

This clone was seen only a few times. The chain has TRBV2 and TRBJ1-2; possible D gene TRBD1, 5 bases. The CDR3 spans 12 residues. From germline, CDR1 is SNHLY and CDR2 FYNNEI. Between the trimmed V and J ends, which lost 6 bases and 5 bases, there was a span of 10 bases. The CDR3, as DNA: TGTGCCAGCAGGGGGACGGTATATGGCTACACCTTC. Amino acid sequence: CASRGTVYGYTF. The variable domain in full, completed from reference TRBV2 and TRBJ1-2, reads EPEVTQTPSHQVTQMGQEVILRCVPISNHLYFYWYRQILGQKVEFLVSFYNNEISEKSEIFDDQFSVERPDGSNFTLKIRSTKLEDSAMYFCASRGTVYGYTFGSGTRLTVV.

The rearrangement uses TRBV27 and TRBJ2-3; D remains unclear. Between the trimmed V and J ends, which lost 1 base and 4 bases, there was a span of 3 bases. The CDR3 extends over 12 amino acids. The V gene's germline CDR1 is MNHEY and CDR2 SMNVEV (reference sequence). The CDR3 reads CASSLYSDTQYF. Written as DNA, the CDR3 is TGTGCCAGCAGTTTATATTCAGATACGCAGTATTTT.